This is a list of T cell receptor beta chains from one sample in a study of T cell responses to AZD1222 COVID-19 vaccine. This table comes from immunoSEQ multiplex PCR, and its TCRdb copy is limited to in-frame clones, with some not included. The sample carries about 88,000 clones, about 89% recorded once. Source: peripheral blood, taken 28 days after the second AZD1222 dose. These receptors all stem from an adult who received the AZD1222 COVID-19 vaccine. Each CDR3 is given with its conserved first and last residue. A D gene is named only where the DNA matches it firmly. Only part of the rows carry a size: once, few, many, or a class if the clone is expanded.

cdr3_nt cdr3_aa d_call j_call v_call clone_size
TGCAGCGTTGCGCGGGAGCGAAGCACTGAAGCTTTCTTT CSVARERSTEAFF . TRBJ1-1 TRBV29-1 .
TGTGCCACCAGCAGAGATAGCACAGGGGGCAATCAGCCCCAGCATTTT CATSRDSTGGNQPQHF TRBD1 TRBJ1-5 TRBV15 .
TGTGCTAGTGGTTTGGTGAGCTCTGATACGCAGTATTTT CASGLVSSDTQYF . TRBJ2-3 TRBV12-5 .
TGTGCCTGGAGTGTACGGGGAGACACTGAAGCTTTCTTT CAWSVRGDTEAFF . TRBJ1-1 TRBV30 .
TGTGCCGGGGCCGAGACAGAACATTCACCCCTCCACTTT CAGAETEHSPLHF . TRBJ1-6 TRBV30 .
TGTGCCAGCAGATCCTGGGACACTTCCTACGAGCAGTACTTC CASRSWDTSYEQYF . TRBJ2-7 TRBV6-5 .
TGTGCCAGCAGTTACTCGAACAAAAGGCAGTTCTTC CASSYSNKRQFF . TRBJ2-1 TRBV6-6 .
TGCGCCAGCAGCCCAGACAGGGGGATAAGTGAAAAACTGTTTTTT CASSPDRGISEKLFF TRBD1 TRBJ1-4 TRBV4-1 .
TGCGCCAGCAGCTTGGAAGGGGGACAGGGCGGCACCGGGGAGCTGTTTTTT CASSLEGGQGGTGELFF TRBD1 TRBJ2-2 TRBV5-1 .
TGCGCCAGCAGCTTGGAACAGGGGTTCGGAGGCTACACCTTC CASSLEQGFGGYTF TRBD1 TRBJ1-2 TRBV5-1 .
TGTGCCAGCTCACCAGCGGCAGAGCTATTAGCTGGGGCCAACGTCCTGACTTTC CASSPAAELLAGANVLTF . TRBJ2-6 TRBV18 .
TGTGCCAGCAGTTCGAGGTCGGGTCAGCCCCAGCATTTT CASSSRSGQPQHF . TRBJ1-5 TRBV6-5 .
TGTGCCAGCAGCCAAGGGAGAGTCACCCAGTACTTC CASSQGRVTQYF . TRBJ2-5 TRBV3-1/TRBV3-2 .
TGTGCCAGCAGCTCAGCCGGGACGAGCTACGAGCAGTACTTC CASSSAGTSYEQYF . TRBJ2-7 TRBV7-2 .
TGTGCCAGCAGCTCGGCCACTTCCTGGCGATTGGGCAGTGGCTACACCTTC CASSSATSWRLGSGYTF . TRBJ1-2 TRBV7-9 .
TGTGCCAGCAGTGAACTAGGACAGGGTCTACCCTACGAGCAGTACTTC CASSELGQGLPYEQYF TRBD1 TRBJ2-7 TRBV6-1 .
TGTGCCAGTAGTATAAGCCAGATCGGCGGTCAGCCCCAGCATTTT CASSISQIGGQPQHF . TRBJ1-5 TRBV19 .
TGCGCCAGCAGCTTGGGTTCGATAAACTATGGCTACACCTTC CASSLGSINYGYTF . TRBJ1-2 TRBV5-1 .
TGCGCCAGCAGCTTGGAACACTTTTTTGGGGACGAGCAGTACTTC CASSLEHFFGDEQYF . TRBJ2-7 TRBV5-1 .
TGTGCCACCAGTGATTCCCGACAGCGCACAGATACGCAGTATTTT CATSDSRQRTDTQYF . TRBJ2-3 TRBV24-1 few
TGTGCCGCAGTGGCTCGGTCAGGGAATGAAAAACTGTTTTTT CAAVARSGNEKLFF . TRBJ1-4 TRBV6-6 .
TGTGCCAGCAGCTTCTCAGGGGGCTCCTACGAGCAGTACTTC CASSFSGGSYEQYF TRBD1 TRBJ2-7 TRBV11-2 few
TGTGCCAGCAGCAAACTGGGCGGAAACTATGGCTACACCTTC CASSKLGGNYGYTF . TRBJ1-2 TRBV21-1 once
TGTGCCAGCAGTTATGGCCTGGGGCGGTATAATTCACCCCTCCACTTT CASSYGLGRYNSPLHF . TRBJ1-6 TRBV6-5 few
TGTGCCAGCAGCCGGGGGAACACTGAAGCTTTCTTT CASSRGNTEAFF . TRBJ1-1 TRBV12-3/TRBV12-4 once
TGTGCCAGCACCCAGGGGGGAGCTAACTATGGCTACACCTTC CASTQGGANYGYTF TRBD1 TRBJ1-2 TRBV7-2 once
TGTGCCAGTAGTATATTGGGCTCCGAGCAGTACTTC CASSILGSEQYF . TRBJ2-7 TRBV19 .
TGTGCCAGCTCACCACTGAGCGGGAAGATCACAGATACGCAGTATTTT CASSPLSGKITDTQYF TRBD2 TRBJ2-3 TRBV18 .
TGTGCCAGCAGTTTCAGTGAGAATACGCAGTATTTT CASSFSENTQYF . TRBJ2-3 TRBV12-3/TRBV12-4 .
TGTGCCAGCAGCCCCTTTAGCGGGGGGGCCAACCGGGAGACCCAGTACTTC CASSPFSGGANRETQYF TRBD2 TRBJ2-5 TRBV7-2 once
TGTGCCAGTAGACACAGGGACTTGAACACCGGGGAGCTGTTTTTT CASRHRDLNTGELFF . TRBJ2-2 TRBV19 .
TGTGCCAGCAGTTTAGAGGGGGCGGGGTTTAAAGCTTTCTTT CASSLEGAGFKAFF TRBD1 TRBJ1-1 TRBV28 .
TGCGCCAGCAGCCAAGCTCGGGGGGCGCTGAATGAAAAACTGTTTTTT CASSQARGALNEKLFF . TRBJ1-4 TRBV4-1 .
TGTGCCAGCAGCTCCTCGACTAGCGGGGCCTTCACAGATACGCAGTATTTT CASSSSTSGAFTDTQYF TRBD2 TRBJ2-3 TRBV7-3 .
TGTGCCACTGCGGGGGGGCAGGATGAGCAGTTCTTC CATAGGQDEQFF TRBD2 TRBJ2-1 TRBV10-3 few
TGCGCCAGCAGCCCCGGGACAGTGAACACCGGGGAGCTGTTTTTT CASSPGTVNTGELFF TRBD1 TRBJ2-2 TRBV5-1 .
TGTGCCAGCAGCTTGGGCAGATTCATGAACACTGAAGCTTTCTTT CASSLGRFMNTEAFF . TRBJ1-1 TRBV5-6 once
TGTGCCAGCAGCCCTAGTGGAAACACCATATATTTT CASSPSGNTIYF . TRBJ1-3 TRBV7-8 few
TGCGCCAGCAGCTTGGCCGAAGGGCACTCCTACGAGCAGTACTTC CASSLAEGHSYEQYF . TRBJ2-7 TRBV5-1 .
TGTGCCAGCAGGAGGGTGGGGGCTGATACGCAGTATTTT CASRRVGADTQYF . TRBJ2-3 TRBV11-2 once
TGTGCCAGCAGTGGGCAGAACTATGGCTACACCTTC CASSGQNYGYTF . TRBJ1-2 TRBV25-1 .
TGTGCCAGCAGCTTAGCGGCGGCTCCTAGCTCCTACGAGCAGTACTTC CASSLAAAPSSYEQYF . TRBJ2-7 TRBV7-6 .
TGTGCCAACAGAAGGGACATAGGGACTGAAGCTTTCTTT CANRRDIGTEAFF . TRBJ1-1 TRBV10-3 once